One and the same sample provided the 23 T cell receptor beta chains below, sequenced in a study of CD8 T cells in ankylosing spondylitis. Study outcomes and limitations: Roughly 8 highly homologous variants made up a TCR beta motif that seemed to typify ankylosing spondylitis blood.

Using its own MiXCR run on the 5' RACE reads, TCRdb lists one record per CDR3 protein. The sample includes some 400,000 distinct CDR3 sequences, about a fifth seen only once; the top ten take about a sixth. Their antigen targets remain unknown. Sequenced sample: blood, either unsorted or a sorted T cell fraction (not recorded which). These receptors were obtained from a male donor with ankylosing spondylitis.

This clonotype was seen repeatedly, ten times or more. The chain has TRBV5-1 and TRBJ1-1; D uncertain. The CDR3 runs 15 residues. The V and J ends lost 4 bases and 1 base respectively, with 14 bases between them. The germline V gene encodes CDR1 SGHRS and CDR2 YFSETQ. CDR3 sequence reads: CASSPDAGRNTEAFF. The DNA for the CDR3 is TGCGCCAGCAGCCCAGATGCGGGCCGGAACACTGAAGCTTTCTTT. The variable domain in full, with the rest retrieved from reference TRBV5-1 and TRBJ1-1, is KAGVTQTPRYLIKTRGQQVTLSCSPISGHRSVSWYQQTPGQGLQFLFEYFSETQRNKGNFPGRFSGRQFSNSRSEMNVSTLELGDSALYLCASSPDAGRNTEAFFGQGTRLTVV.

The genes are TRBV6-5 and TRBJ2-7, with a weak D call TRBD1 (6 bases). The CDR3 totals 12 residues. Trimming took 6 bases from V and 6 from J, leaving 12 bases between them. The germline V gene has CDR1 MNHEY and CDR2 SVGAGI. CDR3 in DNA: TGTGCCAGCAGCCCCGGACAGCCCGAGCAGTACTTC. It yields the protein CASSPGQPEQYF.

The chain carries TRBV30 and TRBJ1-5, with TRBD1 as a possible D gene (5 bases). The CDR3 contains 13 residues. V gave up 0 bases and J gave up 7 bases, with 10 bases separating them. CDR1 GTSNPN and CDR2 SVGIG come from the germline V gene (reference sequence). The CDR3 DNA is TGTGCCTGGAGTGTGGGGGAGAGGCAGCCCCAGCATTTT. Residues: CAWSVGERQPQHF.

This clonotype was recorded at least ten times. The chain employs TRBV7-9 and TRBJ2-2; 12 nucleotides agree with TRBD1. Germline V gene lookup returns CDR1 SEHNR and CDR2 FQNEAQ (reference sequence). This CDR3 is built from 16 residues. V lost 4 bases to trimming and J lost 9 bases; unmatched junction nucleotides: 9. In nucleotides, the CDR3 is TGTGCCAGCAGCTACTCCGGGACAGGGGGCTACCGGGAGCTGTTTTTT. Amino acid sequence: CASSYSGTGGYRELFF.

Only a few counts were recorded for this clonotype. This chain connects TRBV6-1 to TRBJ2-7; TRBD1 aligns across 8 bases. The CDR3 extends over 15 amino acids. CDR1 and CDR2 (germline): MNHNS, SASEGT. V was pared by 5 bases and J by 6 bases, with 12 bases of the junction left unmatched. CDR3 in amino acids: CASSLRTGLIAEQYF. In DNA, the CDR3 is TGTGCCAGCAGTCTCAGGACAGGGCTAATCGCCGAGCAGTACTTC.

The chain combines TRBV6-5 with TRBJ2-7; 10 bases map to TRBD2. V was pared by 4 bases and J by 3 bases, with 3 bases of the junction left unmatched. The CDR3 is made up of 14 amino acids. Germline CDR1 reads MNHEY; CDR2 reads SVGAGI. The CDR3 here is CASSLAGGVYEQYF. CDR3 nucleotides: TGTGCCAGCAGTTTAGCGGGAGGTGTCTACGAGCAGTACTTC.

This clonotype was observed a few times. This chain uses TRBV4-1 with TRBJ1-2, with D hard to call. Germline V lookup: CDR1 MGHRA, CDR2 YSYEKL. V gave up 4 bases and J gave up 4 bases, with 19 bases separating them. The CDR3 has 16 residues. CDR3: CASSLLGAAGPYGYTF. The DNA for the CDR3 is TGCGCCAGCAGCCTTCTAGGCGCGGCAGGCCCCTATGGCTACACCTTC.

Only a few counts were recorded for this clonotype. The chain carries TRBV25-1 and TRBJ1-2; D ambiguous. Germline V gene data show CDR1 as MGHDK and CDR2 as SYGVNS. V was clipped by 3 bases and J by 3 bases, with 14 bases between them. The CDR3 extends over 15 amino acids. The CDR3 spells CASSDYRTPHYGYTF. CDR3 bases: TGTGCCAGCAGTGACTATCGGACCCCCCACTATGGCTACACCTTC.

This clonotype was seen repeatedly, ten times or more. This rearrangement joins TRBV29-1 to TRBJ2-3, with TRBD1 as a possible D gene (5 bases). The germline V and J ends were trimmed by 1 base and 6 bases, with 14 bases remaining between them. The CDR3 runs to 14 residues. Germline CDR1 reads SQVTM; CDR2 reads ANQGSEA. DNA of the CDR3: TGCAGCGTTGAAGGGCAGGGATTTTCGGATACGCAGTATTTT. This codes for CSVEGQGFSDTQYF.

This clonotype was seen at least ten times. CDR3 loop: CASSPASSYNEQFF. For the CDR3, the DNA is TGTGCCAGCTCCCCCGCGTCGTCCTACAATGAGCAGTTCTTC. The gene calls are TRBV18 and TRBJ2-1, with unresolved D. The CDR3 length is 14 residues. The V end was cut by 6 bases, the J end by 1 base, with 10 bases between. Looked up from germline, CDR1 is KGHSH and CDR2 is LQKENI. The whole variable domain, filled in from reference TRBV18 and TRBJ2-1, reads NAGVMQNPRHLVRRRGQEARLRCSPMKGHSHVYWYRQLPEEGLKFMVYLQKENIIDESGMPKERFSAEFPKEGPSILRIQQVVRGDSAAYFCASSPASSYNEQFFGPGTRLTVL.

The chain recombines TRBV12-3 or TRBV12-4 with TRBJ2-1; 8 nucleotides match TRBD1. V shed 3 bases, J shed 7 bases, and the junction held 5 bases outside the gene matches. The CDR3 spans 14 residues. CDR3 region: CASSFITGGNEQFF. The CDR3, as DNA: TGTGCCAGCAGTTTTATTACAGGGGGAAATGAGCAGTTCTTC.

This clonotype was counted many times. The chain employs TRBV2 and TRBJ1-3, with a possible D match to TRBD1 (6 bases). Per the germline V gene, CDR1 is SNHLY and CDR2 is FYNNEI. The ends were cut back, 5 bases at V and 0 bases at J, with 14 bases in the middle. The CDR3 is 16 residues long. CDR3 sequence: CASSKRTVHSGNTIYF. CDR3 coding DNA: TGTGCCAGCAGTAAAAGGACAGTACACTCTGGAAACACCATATATTTT.

The rearrangement uses TRBV5-1 and TRBJ2-2; 9 positions agree with TRBD1. From germline, CDR1 is SGHRS and CDR2 YFSETQ. This CDR3 is built from 14 residues. J lost 5 bases, V lost 5 bases, and 4 bases had no gene match. CDR3 DNA: TGCGCCAGCAGACAGGGGGCTGGGACCGGGGAGCTGTTTTTT. Translation gives CASRQGAGTGELFF.

The chain is built from TRBV28 and TRBJ1-4, with a possible D match to TRBD1 (5 bases). Germline V lookup: CDR1 MDHEN, CDR2 SYDVKM. Deletions cut 2 bases from V and 8 bases from J, with 12 bases between. This CDR3 has 14 amino acids. In DNA form, the CDR3 reads TGTGCCAGCAGTTTAGGACAAAGAAGCGAAAAACTGTTTTTT. This codes for CASSLGQRSEKLFF.

This chain uses TRBV10-3 with TRBJ2-5; D not resolved. Germline assignment: CDR1 ENHRY and CDR2 SYGVKD. The ends were cut back, 4 bases at V and 3 bases at J, with 9 bases in the middle. The CDR3 is made up of 13 amino acids. The CDR3 nucleotides are TGTGCCATCAGTGGGGGTATCGAAGAGACCCAGTACTTC. It is translated as CAISGGIEETQYF.

This sequence joins TRBV19 and TRBJ2-7, with a possible D match to TRBD2 (5 bases). The V gene lost 3 bases and the J gene lost 3 bases, with 9 bases spanning the gap. This CDR3 spans 13 amino acids. Germline values: CDR1 LNHDA, CDR2 SQIVND (reference sequence). Here the CDR3 DNA reads TGTGCCAGTAGTATTGCTGGAGGCTACGAGCAGTACTTC. Encoded protein: CASSIAGGYEQYF.

This clonotype was counted many times. J is TRBJ2-7 and V is TRBV7-9; TRBD2 agrees at 9 bases. Germline assignment: CDR1 SEHNR and CDR2 FQNEAQ (reference sequence). CDR3 length: 15 residues. After removal of 5 bases from V and 0 bases from J, the junction contained 5 bases not matched to a gene. CDR3 in amino acids: CASSHRLAVSYEQYF. CDR3 bases: TGTGCCAGCAGCCACCGACTAGCGGTCTCCTACGAGCAGTACTTC.

This clonotype turned up a few times. This sequence joins TRBV28 and TRBJ2-1; TRBD2 is a possible D gene (5 bases). In germline, CDR1 is MDHEN, CDR2 SYDVKM. The CDR3 totals 12 residues. The ends were cut back, 7 bases at V and 9 bases at J, with 13 bases in the middle. CDR3 DNA: TGTGCCAGCACTGTAGCGTTTGGTGAGCAGTTCTTC. This translates into CASTVAFGEQFF. Together with reference TRBV28 and TRBJ2-1, the CDR3 gives the full variable domain: DVKVTQSSRYLVKRTGEKVFLECVQDMDHENMFWYRQDPGLGLRLIYFSYDVKMKEKGDIPEGYSVSREKKERFSLILESASTNQTSMYLCASTVAFGEQFFGPGTRLTVL.

Ten or more counts support this clonotype. The chain carries TRBV20-1 and TRBJ2-7, with unresolved D. In germline, CDR1 is DFQATT, CDR2 SNEGSKA (reference sequence). Deletions cut 2 bases from V and 2 bases from J, with 7 bases between. CDR3 length: 12 amino acids. This chain's CDR3 is CSARPPPYEQYF. CDR3 bases: TGCAGTGCTAGACCCCCTCCCTACGAGCAGTACTTC.

This chain links TRBV29-1 with TRBJ1-5; D is undetermined. V was cut by 6 bases and J by 2 bases, with 14 bases left in between. Germline V lookup: CDR1 SQVTM, CDR2 ANQGSEA. This CDR3 is 14 amino acids long. CDR3 bases: TGCAGCGTGATAGAAAACAGAGGCAATCAGCCCCAGCATTTT. Its translation: CSVIENRGNQPQHF.

This clonotype was counted between two and nine times. The genes are TRBV19 and TRBJ2-1; D gene unclear. The V end was cut by 2 bases, the J end by 2 bases, with 4 bases between. Germline lookup yields CDR1 LNHDA and CDR2 SQIVND (reference sequence). The CDR3 sequence is 13 residues long. Here the CDR3 reads CASSISTYNEQFF. Written as DNA, the CDR3 is TGTGCCAGTAGTATATCCACCTACAATGAGCAGTTCTTC.

This clonotype was seen many times. This rearrangement joins TRBV29-1 to TRBJ2-7; no clear D. The V and J ends lost 6 bases and 2 bases respectively, with 11 bases between them. The CDR3 totals 12 residues. From germline, CDR1 is SQVTM and CDR2 ANQGSEA. The CDR3 is CSVQLGPYEQYF. The DNA of the CDR3 is TGCAGCGTACAATTGGGCCCCTACGAGCAGTACTTC.

V is TRBV20-1 and J is TRBJ1-5; D not certain. The V end lost 3 bases, the J end lost 4 bases, and 25 bases lay between the germline ends. The CDR3 extends over 18 amino acids. Germline CDR1 reads DFQATT; CDR2 reads SNEGSKA (reference sequence). This CDR3 is CSARGAGLFEGLNQPQHF. CDR3 nucleotide sequence: TGCAGTGCTAGGGGTGCAGGTCTGTTTGAGGGCTTAAATCAGCCCCAGCATTTT.